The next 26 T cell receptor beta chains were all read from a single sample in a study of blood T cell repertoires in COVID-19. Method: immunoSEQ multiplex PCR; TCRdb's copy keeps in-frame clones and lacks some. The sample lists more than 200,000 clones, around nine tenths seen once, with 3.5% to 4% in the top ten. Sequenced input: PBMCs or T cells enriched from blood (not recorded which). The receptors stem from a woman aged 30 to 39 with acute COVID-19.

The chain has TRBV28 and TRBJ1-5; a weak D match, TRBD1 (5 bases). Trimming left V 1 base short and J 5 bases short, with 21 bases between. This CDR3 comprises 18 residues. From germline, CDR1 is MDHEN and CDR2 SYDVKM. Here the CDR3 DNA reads TGTGCCAGCAGTTTATTACGGCGGGACCCGGTTAGAGATCAGCCCCAGCATTTT. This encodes CASSLLRRDPVRDQPQHF.

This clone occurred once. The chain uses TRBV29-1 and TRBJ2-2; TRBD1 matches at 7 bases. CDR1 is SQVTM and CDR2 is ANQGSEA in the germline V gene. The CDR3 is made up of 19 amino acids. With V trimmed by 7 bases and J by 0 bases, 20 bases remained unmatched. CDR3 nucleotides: TGCAGCGCTGCCTCTGCCAGGGGGTCGTTCAACGCGAACACCGGGGAGCTGTTTTTT. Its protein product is CSAASARGSFNANTGELFF.

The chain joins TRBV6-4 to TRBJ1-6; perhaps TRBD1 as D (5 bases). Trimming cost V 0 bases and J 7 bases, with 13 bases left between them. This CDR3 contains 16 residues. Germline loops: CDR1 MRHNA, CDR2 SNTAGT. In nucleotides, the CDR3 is TGTGCCAGCAGTGACTCGATGGCGGGGGGAAATTCACCCCTCCACTTT. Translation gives CASSDSMAGGNSPLHF.

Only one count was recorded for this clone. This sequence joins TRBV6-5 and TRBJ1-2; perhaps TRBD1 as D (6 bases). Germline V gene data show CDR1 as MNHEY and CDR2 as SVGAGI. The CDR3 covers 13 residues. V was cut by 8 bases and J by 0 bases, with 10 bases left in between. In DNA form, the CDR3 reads TGTGCCAGCGACAGGCCAGCTAACTATGGCTACACCTTC. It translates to CASDRPANYGYTF.

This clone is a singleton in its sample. The CDR3 DNA reads as TGTGCCAGCAGCCCGCCGCGGGGTCGTAACACTGAAGCTTTCTTT. Translating it yields CASSPPRGRNTEAFF. V usage is TRBV7-8 and J usage is TRBJ1-1; D not resolved. This CDR3 region has 15 residues. V lost 5 bases and J 2 bases, leaving 15 bases between the germline ends. Per germline, CDR1 SGHVS and CDR2 FQNEAQ.

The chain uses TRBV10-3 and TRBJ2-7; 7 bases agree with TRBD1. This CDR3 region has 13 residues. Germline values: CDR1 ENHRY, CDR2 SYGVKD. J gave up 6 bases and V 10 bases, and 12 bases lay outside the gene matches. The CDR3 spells CATSGTVLSEQYF. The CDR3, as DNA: TGTGCCACCTCCGGGACAGTTCTTTCCGAGCAGTACTTC.

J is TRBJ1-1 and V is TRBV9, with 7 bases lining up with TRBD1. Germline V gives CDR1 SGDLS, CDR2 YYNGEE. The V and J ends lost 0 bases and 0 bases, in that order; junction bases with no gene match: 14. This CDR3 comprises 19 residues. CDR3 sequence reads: CASSVGHPGSQGVNTEAFF. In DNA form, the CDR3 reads TGTGCCAGCAGCGTAGGCCACCCAGGGTCCCAGGGGGTGAACACTGAAGCTTTCTTT.

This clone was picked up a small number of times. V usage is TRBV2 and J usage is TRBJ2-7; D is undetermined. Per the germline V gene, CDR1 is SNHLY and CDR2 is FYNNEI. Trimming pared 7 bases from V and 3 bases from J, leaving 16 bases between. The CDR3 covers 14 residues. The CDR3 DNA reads TGTGCCAGCACACCTCGGGTAGTGAACTACGAGCAGTACTTC. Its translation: CASTPRVVNYEQYF.

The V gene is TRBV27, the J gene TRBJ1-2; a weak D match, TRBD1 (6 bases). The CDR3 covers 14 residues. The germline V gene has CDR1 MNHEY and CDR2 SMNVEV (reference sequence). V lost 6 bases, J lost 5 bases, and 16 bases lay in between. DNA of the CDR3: TGTGCCAGCAGCGGCCCCGACAGGACTTATGGCTACACCTTC. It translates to CASSGPDRTYGYTF.

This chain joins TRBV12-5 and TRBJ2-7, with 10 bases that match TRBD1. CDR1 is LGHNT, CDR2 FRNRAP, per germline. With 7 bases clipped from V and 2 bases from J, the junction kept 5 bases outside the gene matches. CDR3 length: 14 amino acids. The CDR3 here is CASARTGGTYEQYF. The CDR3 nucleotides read TGTGCTAGTGCCCGGACAGGGGGTACCTACGAGCAGTACTTC.

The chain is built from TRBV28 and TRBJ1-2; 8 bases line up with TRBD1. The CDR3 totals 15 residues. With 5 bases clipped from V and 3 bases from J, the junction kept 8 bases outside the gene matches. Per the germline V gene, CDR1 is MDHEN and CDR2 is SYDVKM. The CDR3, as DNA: TGTGCCAGCAGTCACCAGGGGGCCCCTTACTATGGCTACACCTTC. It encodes CASSHQGAPYYGYTF.

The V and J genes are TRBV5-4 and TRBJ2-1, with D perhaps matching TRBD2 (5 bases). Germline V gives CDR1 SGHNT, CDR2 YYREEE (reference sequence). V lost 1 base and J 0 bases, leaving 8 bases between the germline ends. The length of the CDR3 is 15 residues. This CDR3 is CASSLSGSSYNEQFF. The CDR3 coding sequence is TGTGCCAGCAGCTTGTCTGGGAGCTCCTACAATGAGCAGTTCTTC.

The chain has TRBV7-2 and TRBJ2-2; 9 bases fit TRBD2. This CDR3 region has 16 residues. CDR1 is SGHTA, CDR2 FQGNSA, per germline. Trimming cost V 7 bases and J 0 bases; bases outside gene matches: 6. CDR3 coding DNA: TGTGCCAGCAAGCTGGAGCGGGGGGCGAACACCGGGGAGCTGTTTTTT. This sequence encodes CASKLERGANTGELFF.

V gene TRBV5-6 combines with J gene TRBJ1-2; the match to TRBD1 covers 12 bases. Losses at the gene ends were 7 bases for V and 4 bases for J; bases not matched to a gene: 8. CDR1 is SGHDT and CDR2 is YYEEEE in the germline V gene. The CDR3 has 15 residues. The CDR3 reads CASAWGTGGSYGYTF. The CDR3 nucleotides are TGTGCCAGCGCATGGGGGACAGGGGGCAGCTATGGCTACACCTTC.

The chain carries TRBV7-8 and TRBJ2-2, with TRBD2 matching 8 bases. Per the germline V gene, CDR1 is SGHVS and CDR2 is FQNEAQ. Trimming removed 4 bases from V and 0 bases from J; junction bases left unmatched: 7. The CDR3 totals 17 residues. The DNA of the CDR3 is TGTGCCAGCAGCTCTAACCCAGCGGGGGCGAACACCGGGGAGCTGTTTTTT. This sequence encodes CASSSNPAGANTGELFF.

CDR3 protein: CASSQDSGGASNEQFF. Written as DNA, the CDR3 is TGTGCCAGCAGCCAAGATAGCGGGGGGGCAAGCAATGAGCAGTTCTTC. This chain uses TRBV4-2 with TRBJ2-1; 11 bases match TRBD2. The CDR3 runs to 16 residues. The J segment lost 6 bases and the V segment lost 0 bases, leaving 4 bases of the junction unmatched. CDR1 is LGHNA and CDR2 is YNFKEQ in the germline V gene.

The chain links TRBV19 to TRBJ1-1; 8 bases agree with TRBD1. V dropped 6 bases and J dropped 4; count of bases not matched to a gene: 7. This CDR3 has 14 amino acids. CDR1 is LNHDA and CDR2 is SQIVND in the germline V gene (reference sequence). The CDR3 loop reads CASRDRVRGTEAFF. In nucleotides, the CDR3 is TGTGCCAGTAGGGACAGGGTTCGAGGCACTGAAGCTTTCTTT.

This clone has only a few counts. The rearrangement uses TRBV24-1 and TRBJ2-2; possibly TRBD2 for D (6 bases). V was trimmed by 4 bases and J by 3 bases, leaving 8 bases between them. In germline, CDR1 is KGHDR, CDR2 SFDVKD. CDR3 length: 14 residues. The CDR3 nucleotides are TGTGCCACCAGTGAAAGGAGGGACACCGGGGAGCTGTTTTTT. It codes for CATSERRDTGELFF.

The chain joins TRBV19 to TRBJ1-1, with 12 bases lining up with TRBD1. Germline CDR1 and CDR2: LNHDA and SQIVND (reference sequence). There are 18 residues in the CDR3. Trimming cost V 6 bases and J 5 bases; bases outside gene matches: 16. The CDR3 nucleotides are TGTGCCAGTAGGCGGGACAGGGGGCTAACGTCGTCGAAGACTGAAGCTTTCTTT. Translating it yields CASRRDRGLTSSKTEAFF.

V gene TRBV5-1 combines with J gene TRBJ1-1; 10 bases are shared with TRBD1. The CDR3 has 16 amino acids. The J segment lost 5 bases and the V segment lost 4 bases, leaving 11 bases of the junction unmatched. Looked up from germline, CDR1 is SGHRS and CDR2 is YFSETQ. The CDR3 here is CASSGKTGTGVTEAFF. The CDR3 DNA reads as TGCGCCAGCAGCGGAAAAACCGGGACAGGGGTTACTGAAGCTTTCTTT.

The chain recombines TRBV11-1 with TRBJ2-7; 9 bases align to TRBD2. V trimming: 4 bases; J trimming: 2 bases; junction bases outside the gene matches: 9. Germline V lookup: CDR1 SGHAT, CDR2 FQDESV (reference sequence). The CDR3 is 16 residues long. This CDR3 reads CASSSGAGGPPYEQYF. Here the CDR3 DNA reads TGTGCCAGCAGCTCTGGGGCGGGGGGGCCACCCTACGAGCAGTACTTC.

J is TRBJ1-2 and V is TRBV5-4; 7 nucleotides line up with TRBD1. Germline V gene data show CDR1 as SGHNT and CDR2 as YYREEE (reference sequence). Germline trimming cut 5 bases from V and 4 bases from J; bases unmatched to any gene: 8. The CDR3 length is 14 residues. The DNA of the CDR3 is TGTGCCAGCAGACAAGGGGGCGGAAGCTATGGCTACACCTTC. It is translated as CASRQGGGSYGYTF.

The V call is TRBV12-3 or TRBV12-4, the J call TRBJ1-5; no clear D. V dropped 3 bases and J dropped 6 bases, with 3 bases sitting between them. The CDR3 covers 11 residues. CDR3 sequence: CASSFSQPQHF. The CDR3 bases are TGTGCCAGCAGTTTTAGTCAGCCCCAGCATTTT.

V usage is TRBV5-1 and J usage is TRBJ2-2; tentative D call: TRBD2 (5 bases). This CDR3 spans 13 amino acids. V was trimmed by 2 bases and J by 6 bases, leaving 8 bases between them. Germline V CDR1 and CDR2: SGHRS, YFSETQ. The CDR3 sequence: CASSFPGSGELFF. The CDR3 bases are TGCGCCAGCAGCTTCCCGGGGTCCGGGGAGCTGTTTTTT.

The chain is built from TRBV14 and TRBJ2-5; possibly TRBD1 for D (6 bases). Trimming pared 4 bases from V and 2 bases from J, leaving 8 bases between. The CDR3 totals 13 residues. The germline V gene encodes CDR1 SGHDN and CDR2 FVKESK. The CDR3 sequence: CASSRTAQETQYF. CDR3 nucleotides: TGTGCCAGCAGCCGGACAGCACAAGAGACCCAGTACTTC.

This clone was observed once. CDR3 DNA: TGCGCCAGCAGCCAAGGGGGATTGACCGGGACTCCCCACTCCTACGAGCAGTACTTC. Protein: CASSQGGLTGTPHSYEQYF. The chain employs TRBV4-1 and TRBJ2-7, with D perhaps matching TRBD2 (6 bases). CDR1 and CDR2 from the germline V gene are MGHRA and YSYEKL. The V and J ends lost 1 base and 0 bases respectively, with 22 bases between them. The CDR3 has 19 residues.